This T cell receptor (beta chain) was found in a study of blood T cell repertoires in COVID-19. In the study overall: Samples representing acute and convalescent COVID-19 were sourced from the United States, Italy and Spain. T cells, B-cell-depleted T cells, or PBMCs provided the cDNA or gDNA that served as material.

This clone was counted a few times. Trimming pared 2 bases from V and 4 bases from J, leaving 12 bases between. The CDR3 runs to 13 residues. Germline CDR1 is SQVTM and CDR2 is ANQGSEA. Original processing methods: The assay estimated nucleated cells by amplifying reference gene primers. The repertoire was sequenced with immunoSEQ multiplex PCR; TCRdb's copy has only in-frame clones and lacks some. That table gives V, J and clone size, and the DNA gave D and trimming. The sample includes approximately 52,000 clones, 87% of them seen just once. This rearrangement joins TRBV29-1 to TRBJ2-7, with D possibly TRBD2 on 6 matching bases. The sequencing sample was made of peripheral blood. The TCR was taken from a human donor with active COVID-19. The donor label of this sample is uncertain. CDR3 in amino acids: CSVELQGGYEQYF. The CDR3 region has the DNA TGCAGCGTTGAATTGCAGGGAGGATACGAGCAGTACTTC.